The following is a T cell receptor beta chain sequence with its context. Its cognate antigen has yet to be identified. No base qualities exist here, and no much larger clone lies one base off it. This record belongs to a study of blood T cell repertoires in COVID-19 (dated by TCRdb to 2020 to 2021). With respect to the entire study: Samples covering the acute and convalescent phases of COVID-19 were provided by collaborators in the United States, Italy and Spain. The material from the prospective study consisted of cDNA or gDNA derived from T cells, B-cell-depleted T cells, or PBMCs. Subjects who had been exposed to COVID-19, were actively infected with it, or had recovered from it provided the deeply sampled blood TCRbeta repertoires that made up the dataset. The repertoires were made available in a free public database intended to serve as a resource for research on the immune response to SARS-CoV-2. Samples were obtained from the ongoing ImmuneRACE study (first 160 participants) and from 1,254 subjects provided by 6 global collaborators. Nearly every sample came with metadata listing a de-identified subject ID, COVID-19 status, age in years and sex. Where HLA class I and class II types were available, the types were taken from metadata supplied by the sample provider, not from assay-based typing. The research as a whole found: The amount of clinical and demographic metadata varied by source and participant and was provided uncurated.

Each collaborating institution followed its own protocols to collect whole blood in K2EDTA tubes. For TCRbeta analysis, collaborators shipped samples as frozen whole blood, isolated PBMCs, or DNA extracted from either of those sample types. TCRbeta CDR3 regions were amplified from genomic DNA using the immunoSEQ Assay, a bias-controlled multiplex PCR. The original methods were these. The number of nucleated cells in each sample was estimated by amplification of reference gene primers within the assay. To quantify the absolute abundance of each unique TCRbeta CDR3 rearrangement, sequence reads were collapsed and filtered. For each sample, productive Simpson clonality was calculated as the square root of Simpson's diversity index across productive rearrangements. The table comes from immuneACCESS by way of TCRdb, which keeps in-frame sequences with V and J called. Part of the clones is missing from these tables; in studies checked, under half for an unresolved V gene and the rest for unknown reasons. The DNA was the basis for D and trimming; V, J and clone size are from that table. The sample table lists around 200,000 clones, about 78% of them with a count of one. About 5.5% of the sample rests with the top ten.

This receptor was obtained from a woman aged 70-85 years with acute or convalescent COVID-19. The sequenced material came from peripheral blood.

The DNA sequence is given as TGTGCCAGCAGTGAAAAGCGGACCACCTACGAGCAGTACTTC. It specifies CASSEKRTTYEQYF. The V and J segments used are TRBV2 and TRBJ2-7; the D segment could be TRBD2, given 5 matching bases. CDR1 and CDR2, looked up from the germline V gene, are SNHLY and FYNNEI. A distance of 10 bases separates the germline ends of V and J, which lose 2 bases and 2 bases respectively. The CDR3, cysteine through phenylalanine, is 14 amino acids long. Only the CDR3 DNA is retained, 42 bases long and in frame from the first base.